This T cell receptor beta chain was sequenced in a study of T cells in narcolepsy. Study-wide background: Enrolled donors included narcolepsy type 1 or type 2 patients and healthy controls.

As for this clone: The antigen remains undetermined.

Some clones are missing from TCRdb's copy, which holds only in-frame ones; the method was immunoSEQ multiplex PCR. The sample lists approximately 10,000 clones, 94% occurring once. Notes on the study in general: HCRT-specific and TRIB2-specific autoreactive clonotypes appeared among same-patient CSF and blood CD4+ clonotypes. Reportedly, autoreactive clonotypes were serially detected in patients' blood but not controls'. Autoreactive clone sequences were missing from some blood memory CD4+ repertoires.

V lost 5 bases and J lost 4; bases outside the gene matches: 13. The CDR3 has 16 residues. CDR1 and CDR2 (germline): SGHNT, YYREEE (reference sequence). This clonotype was sampled from a human donor with narcolepsy. Material: CD45RA- memory CD4+ T cells from PBMCs. The rearrangement joins TRBV5-4 to TRBJ2-5; 8 nucleotides align to TRBD1. CDR3 sequence reads: CASSTYRGAQAETQYF. CDR3 sequence (DNA): TGTGCCAGCAGTACGTACAGGGGGGCCCAAGCAGAGACCCAGTACTTC.